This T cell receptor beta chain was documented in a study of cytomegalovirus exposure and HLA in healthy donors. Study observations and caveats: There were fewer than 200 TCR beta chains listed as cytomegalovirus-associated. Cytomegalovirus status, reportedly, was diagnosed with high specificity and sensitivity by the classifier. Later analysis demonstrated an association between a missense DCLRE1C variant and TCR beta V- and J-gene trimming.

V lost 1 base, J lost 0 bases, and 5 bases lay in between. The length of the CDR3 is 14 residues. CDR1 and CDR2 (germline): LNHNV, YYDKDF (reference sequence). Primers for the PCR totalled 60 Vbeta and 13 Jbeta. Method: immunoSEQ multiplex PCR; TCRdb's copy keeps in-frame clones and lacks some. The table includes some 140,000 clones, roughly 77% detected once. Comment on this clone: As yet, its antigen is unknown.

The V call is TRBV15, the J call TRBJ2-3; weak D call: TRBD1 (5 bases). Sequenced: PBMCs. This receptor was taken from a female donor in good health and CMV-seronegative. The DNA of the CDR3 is TGTGCCACCAGCAGAGGACAGAGCACAGATACGCAGTATTTT. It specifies CATSRGQSTDTQYF.